One sample yielded the 5 T cell receptor beta chains listed below, sequenced in a study of blood T cell repertoires in COVID-19. Only in-frame clones appear in the TCRdb table, and some are missing; sequencing was by immunoSEQ multiplex PCR. The table records 200,000 to 300,000 clones, approximately 85% of them present only once. Material: peripheral blood. These receptors all come from a woman older than 75 with COVID-19, enrolled during active disease.

This clone was observed a single time. The chain links TRBV5-1 to TRBJ2-1; D not certain. V was pared by 7 bases and J by 4 bases, with 18 bases between. CDR1 SGHRS and CDR2 YFSETQ come from the germline V gene. The CDR3 loop spans 15 amino acids. The CDR3: CASGLEVGSYNEQFF. CDR3 in DNA: TGCGCCAGCGGTTTAGAGGTAGGCAGTTACAATGAGCAGTTCTTC.

This chain links TRBV6-5 with TRBJ1-4; 7 bases line up with TRBD1. This CDR3 contains 14 residues. CDR1 MNHEY and CDR2 SVGAGI come from the germline V gene. The J segment lost 3 bases and the V segment lost 8 bases, leaving 6 bases of the junction unmatched. CDR3 region: CASETGAANEKLFF. DNA of the CDR3: TGTGCCAGCGAAACAGGGGCGGCTAATGAAAAACTGTTTTTT.

V and J are TRBV6-5 and TRBJ2-7, with D perhaps TRBD1 (6 bases). The CDR3 loop spans 16 amino acids. Per germline, CDR1 MNHEY and CDR2 SVGAGI. V was clipped by 0 bases and J by 5 bases, with 17 bases between them. The CDR3 DNA follows: TGTGCCAGCAGTTACTCGTACGGACAGCTCATCAACGAGCAGTACTTC. Translated: CASSYSYGQLINEQYF.

This clone was observed once. The J gene is TRBJ2-7, the V gene TRBV21-1; the table assigns TRBD1, which was not confirmed against the DNA. TRBV21-1 is shown as a pseudogene. The CDR3 extends over 15 amino acids. The CDR3 DNA follows: TGTGCCACCGAAAGACCGGGACAGGGAACGTACGAGCAGTACGTC. Protein sequence: CATERPGQGTYEQYV.

This chain links TRBV12-3 or TRBV12-4 with TRBJ2-7; no firm D call. The CDR3 contains 13 residues. V was shortened by 3 bases and J by 1 base, with 7 bases between the two germline ends. CDR3 region: CASSLGSSYEQYF. CDR3 DNA sequence: TGTGCCAGCAGTTTGGGCAGTTCCTACGAGCAGTACTTC.